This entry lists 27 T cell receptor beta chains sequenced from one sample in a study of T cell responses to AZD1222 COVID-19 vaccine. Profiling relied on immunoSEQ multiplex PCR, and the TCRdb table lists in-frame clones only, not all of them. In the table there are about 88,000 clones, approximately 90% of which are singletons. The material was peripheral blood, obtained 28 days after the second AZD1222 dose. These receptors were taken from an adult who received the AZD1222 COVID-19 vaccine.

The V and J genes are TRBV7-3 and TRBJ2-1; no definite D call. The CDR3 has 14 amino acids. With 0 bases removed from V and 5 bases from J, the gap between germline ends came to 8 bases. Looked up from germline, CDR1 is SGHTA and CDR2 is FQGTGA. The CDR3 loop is CASSLTYANNEQFF. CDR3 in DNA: TGTGCCAGCAGCTTAACGTACGCTAACAATGAGCAGTTCTTC.

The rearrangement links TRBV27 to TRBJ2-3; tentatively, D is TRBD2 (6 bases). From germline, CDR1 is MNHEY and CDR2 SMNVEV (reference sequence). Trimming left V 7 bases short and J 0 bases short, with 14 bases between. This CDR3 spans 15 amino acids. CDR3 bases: TGTGCCAGCACCCCGGGGGACGCTAGCACAGATACGCAGTATTTT. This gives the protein CASTPGDASTDTQYF.

The CDR3 region is CASSLSTGGRNTEAFF. DNA of the CDR3: TGTGCCAGCAGCTTAAGTACGGGCGGGCGAAACACTGAAGCTTTCTTT. The chain employs TRBV7-3 and TRBJ1-1, with D unclear. This CDR3 region has 16 residues. Germline V gene sequence: CDR1 SGHTA, CDR2 FQGTGA. Trimming stripped 1 base from V and 2 bases from J, with 14 bases between.

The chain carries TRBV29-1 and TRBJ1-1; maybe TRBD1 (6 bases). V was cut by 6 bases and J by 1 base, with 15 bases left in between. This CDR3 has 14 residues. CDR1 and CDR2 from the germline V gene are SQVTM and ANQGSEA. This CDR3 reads CSVQQGGGNTEAFF. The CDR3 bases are TGCAGCGTACAACAGGGTGGTGGGAACACTGAAGCTTTCTTT.

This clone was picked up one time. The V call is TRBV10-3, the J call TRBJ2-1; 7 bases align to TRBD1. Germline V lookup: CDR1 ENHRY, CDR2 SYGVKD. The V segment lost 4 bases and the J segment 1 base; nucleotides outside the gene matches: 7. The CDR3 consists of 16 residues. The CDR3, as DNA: TGTGCCATCAGTGGGACAGGTGGGGAATCCTACAATGAGCAGTTCTTC. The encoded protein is CAISGTGGESYNEQFF.

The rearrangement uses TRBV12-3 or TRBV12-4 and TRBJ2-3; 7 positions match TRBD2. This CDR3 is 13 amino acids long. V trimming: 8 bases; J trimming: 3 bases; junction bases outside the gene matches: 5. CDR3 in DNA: TGTGCCAGCTTGCGGGGAGGGACAGATACGCAGTATTTT. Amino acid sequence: CASLRGGTDTQYF.

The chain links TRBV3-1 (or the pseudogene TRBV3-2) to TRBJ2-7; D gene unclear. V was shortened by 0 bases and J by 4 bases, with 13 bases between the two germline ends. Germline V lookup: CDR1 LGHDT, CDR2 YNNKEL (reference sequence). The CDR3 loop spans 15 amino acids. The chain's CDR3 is CASSQDWARSYEQYF. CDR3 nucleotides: TGTGCCAGCAGCCAAGATTGGGCCAGGTCGTACGAGCAGTACTTC.

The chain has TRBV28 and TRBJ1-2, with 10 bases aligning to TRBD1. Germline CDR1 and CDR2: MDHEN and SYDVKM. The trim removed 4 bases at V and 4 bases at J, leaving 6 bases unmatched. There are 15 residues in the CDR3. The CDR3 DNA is TGTGCCAGCAGTTATCGAGGGACAGGGGTCTATGGCTACACCTTC. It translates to CASSYRGTGVYGYTF.

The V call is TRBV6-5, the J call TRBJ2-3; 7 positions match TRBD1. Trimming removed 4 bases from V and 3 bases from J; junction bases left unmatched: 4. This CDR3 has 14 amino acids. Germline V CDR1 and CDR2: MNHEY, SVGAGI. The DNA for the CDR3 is TGTGCCAGCAGTTCCCGGACAGGAACAGATACGCAGTATTTT. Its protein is CASSSRTGTDTQYF.

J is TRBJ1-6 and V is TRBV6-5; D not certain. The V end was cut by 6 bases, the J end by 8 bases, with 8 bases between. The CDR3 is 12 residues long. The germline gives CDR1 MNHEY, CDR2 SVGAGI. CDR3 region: CASSALYSPLHF. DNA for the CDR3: TGTGCCAGCAGCGCCCTTTATTCACCCCTCCACTTT.

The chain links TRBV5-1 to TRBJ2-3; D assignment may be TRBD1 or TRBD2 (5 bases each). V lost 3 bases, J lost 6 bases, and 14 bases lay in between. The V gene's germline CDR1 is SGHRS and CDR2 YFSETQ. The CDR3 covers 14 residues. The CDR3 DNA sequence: TGCGCCAGCAGCTCGGGACGGGGTCAGGATACGCAGTATTTT. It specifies CASSSGRGQDTQYF.

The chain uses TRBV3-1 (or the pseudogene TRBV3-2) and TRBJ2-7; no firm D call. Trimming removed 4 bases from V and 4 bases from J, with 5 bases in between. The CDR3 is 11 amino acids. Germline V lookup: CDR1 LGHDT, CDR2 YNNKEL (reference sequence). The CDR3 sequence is CASSLQYEQYF. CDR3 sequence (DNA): TGTGCCAGCAGCCTCCAATACGAGCAGTACTTC.

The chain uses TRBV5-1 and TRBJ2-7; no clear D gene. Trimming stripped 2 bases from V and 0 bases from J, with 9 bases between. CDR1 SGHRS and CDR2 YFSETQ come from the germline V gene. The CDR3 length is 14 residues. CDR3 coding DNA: TGCGCCAGCAGCTTCTTCCCGGGCTCCTACGAGCAGTACTTC. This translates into CASSFFPGSYEQYF.

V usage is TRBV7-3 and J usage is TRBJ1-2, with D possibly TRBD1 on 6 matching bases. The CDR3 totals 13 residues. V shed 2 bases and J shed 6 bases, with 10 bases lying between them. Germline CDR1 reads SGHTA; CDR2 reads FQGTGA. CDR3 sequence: CASSLSSGDGYTF. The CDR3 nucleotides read TGTGCCAGCAGCTTATCGTCAGGGGATGGCTACACCTTC.

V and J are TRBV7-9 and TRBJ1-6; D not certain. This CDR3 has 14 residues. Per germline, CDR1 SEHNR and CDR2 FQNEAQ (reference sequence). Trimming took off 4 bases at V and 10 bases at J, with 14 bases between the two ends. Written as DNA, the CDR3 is TGTGCCAGCAGCTCGTTGATGGGGTCATCACCCCTCCACTTT. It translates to CASSSLMGSSPLHF.

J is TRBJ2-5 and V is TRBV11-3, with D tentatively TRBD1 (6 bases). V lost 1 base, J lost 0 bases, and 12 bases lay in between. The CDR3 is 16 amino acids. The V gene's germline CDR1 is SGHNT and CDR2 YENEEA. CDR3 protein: CASSLGNREYQETQYF. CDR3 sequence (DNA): TGTGCCAGCAGCTTAGGGAACAGGGAGTACCAAGAGACCCAGTACTTC.

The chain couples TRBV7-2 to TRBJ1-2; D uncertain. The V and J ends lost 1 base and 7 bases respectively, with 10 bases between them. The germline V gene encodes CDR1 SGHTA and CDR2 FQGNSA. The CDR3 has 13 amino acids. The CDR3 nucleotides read TGTGCCAGCAGCTTAGATGGATTGGGTGGCTACACCTTC. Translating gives CASSLDGLGGYTF.

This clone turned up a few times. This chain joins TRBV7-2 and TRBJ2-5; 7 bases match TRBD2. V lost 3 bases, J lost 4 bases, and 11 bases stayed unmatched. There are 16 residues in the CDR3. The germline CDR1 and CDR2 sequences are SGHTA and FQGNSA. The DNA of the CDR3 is TGTGCCAGCAGCTTTGGTGCAGCGGGCGGGGGAGAGACCCAGTACTTC. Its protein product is CASSFGAAGGGETQYF.

In DNA, the CDR3 is TGTGCCAGTAGTAGAAGGACACCGGGGACCCACAATGAGCAGTTCTTC. It codes for CASSRRTPGTHNEQFF. The chain links TRBV19 to TRBJ2-1, with D possibly called TRBD1 or TRBD2 (5 bases each). Germline lookup yields CDR1 LNHDA and CDR2 SQIVND (reference sequence). The germline V and J ends were trimmed by 4 bases and 5 bases, with 18 bases remaining between them. CDR3 length: 16 amino acids.

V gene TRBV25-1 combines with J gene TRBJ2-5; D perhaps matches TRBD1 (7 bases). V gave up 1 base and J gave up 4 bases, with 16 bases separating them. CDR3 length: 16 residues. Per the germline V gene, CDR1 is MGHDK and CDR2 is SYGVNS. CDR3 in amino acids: CASSESFGRGVETQYF. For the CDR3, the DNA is TGTGCCAGCAGTGAATCTTTTGGCAGGGGGGTAGAGACCCAGTACTTC.

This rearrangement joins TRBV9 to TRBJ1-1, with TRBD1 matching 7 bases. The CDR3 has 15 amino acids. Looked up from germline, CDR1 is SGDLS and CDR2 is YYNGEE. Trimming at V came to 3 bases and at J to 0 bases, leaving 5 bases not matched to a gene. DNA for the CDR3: TGTGCCAGCAGCGCCGGGACAGATGTGAACACTGAAGCTTTCTTT. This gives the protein CASSAGTDVNTEAFF.

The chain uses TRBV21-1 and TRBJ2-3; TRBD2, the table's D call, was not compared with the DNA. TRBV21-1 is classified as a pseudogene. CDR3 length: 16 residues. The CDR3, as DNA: TGTGCCAGCAGCAAAGTGGAGCGGTTAAGCACAGATACGCAGTATTTT. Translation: CASSKVERLSTDTQYF.

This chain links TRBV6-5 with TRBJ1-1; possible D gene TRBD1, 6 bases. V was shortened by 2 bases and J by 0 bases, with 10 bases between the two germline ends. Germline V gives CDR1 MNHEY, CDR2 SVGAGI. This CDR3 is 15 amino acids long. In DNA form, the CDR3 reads TGTGCCAGCAGTTACCAACAGGGATTGAACACTGAAGCTTTCTTT. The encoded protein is CASSYQQGLNTEAFF.

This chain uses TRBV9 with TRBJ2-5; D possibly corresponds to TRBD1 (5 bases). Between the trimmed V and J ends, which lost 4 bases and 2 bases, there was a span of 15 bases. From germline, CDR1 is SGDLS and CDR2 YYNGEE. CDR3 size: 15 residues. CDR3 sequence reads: CASSPSRGLQETQYF. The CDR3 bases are TGTGCCAGCAGCCCATCTAGGGGCCTACAAGAGACCCAGTACTTC.

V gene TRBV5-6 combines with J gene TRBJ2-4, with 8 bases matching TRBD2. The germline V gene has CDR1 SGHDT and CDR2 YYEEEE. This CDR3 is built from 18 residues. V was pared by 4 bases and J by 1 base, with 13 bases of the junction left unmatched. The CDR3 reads CASSPALADKFAKNIQYF. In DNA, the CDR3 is TGTGCCAGCAGCCCAGCACTAGCGGATAAGTTTGCCAAAAACATTCAGTACTTC.

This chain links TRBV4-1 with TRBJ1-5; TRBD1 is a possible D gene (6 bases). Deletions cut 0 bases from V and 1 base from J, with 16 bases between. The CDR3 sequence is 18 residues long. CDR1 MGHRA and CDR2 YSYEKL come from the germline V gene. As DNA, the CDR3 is TGCGCCAGCAGCCAAGATAGGCCAGGGGCTACAAGCAATCAGCCCCAGCATTTT. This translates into CASSQDRPGATSNQPQHF.

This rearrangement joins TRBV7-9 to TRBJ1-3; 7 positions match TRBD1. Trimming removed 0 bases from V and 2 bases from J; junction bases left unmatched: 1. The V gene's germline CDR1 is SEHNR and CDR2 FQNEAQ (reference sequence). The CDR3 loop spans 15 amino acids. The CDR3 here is CASSLATGAGNTIYF. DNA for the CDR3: TGTGCCAGCAGCTTAGCAACAGGGGCTGGAAACACCATATATTTT.